The 20 T cell receptor beta chains listed next were all sequenced from one sample in a study of blood T cell repertoires in COVID-19. Assay used: immunoSEQ multiplex PCR; TCRdb lists only in-frame clones, some missing. The sample has 55,000 to 75,000 clones, around four fifths seen once. Sequencing was carried out using peripheral blood. The receptors were gathered from a man between 60 and 70 years old with acute or convalescent COVID-19.

For this clone: This sample also contains other DNA sequences that code for the same CDR3. The chain carries TRBV27 and TRBJ2-6; D not resolved. Trimming removed 3 bases from V and 0 bases from J, with 3 bases in between. The germline V gene encodes CDR1 MNHEY and CDR2 SMNVEV (reference sequence). This CDR3 has 14 residues. DNA of the CDR3: TGTGCCAGCAGTTTCCTCTCTGGGGCCAACGTCCTGACTTTC. Residues: CASSFLSGANVLTF. Complete variable domain (other parts from reference TRBV27 and TRBJ2-6): EAQVTQNPRYLITVTGKKLTVTCSQNMNHEYMSWYRQDPGLGLRQIYYSMNVEVTDKGDVPEGYKVSRKEKRNFPLILESPSPNQTSLYFCASSFLSGANVLTFGAGSRLTVL.

Note on this clone: A read error may account for a junction end that differs from germline. The rearrangement joins TRBV2 to TRBJ1-5; D is unresolved. CDR1 and CDR2 (germline): SNHLY, FYNNEI. There are 13 residues in the CDR3. The CDR3 spells CASSVSSDQPQHF. CDR3 in DNA: TGTGCCAGCAGTGTGAGTAGCGATCAGCCCCAGCATTTT.

The V gene is TRBV19, the J gene TRBJ2-7, with 7 bases fitting TRBD2. The CDR3 contains 16 residues. With V trimmed by 3 bases and J by 6 bases, 14 bases remained unmatched. The germline gives CDR1 LNHDA, CDR2 SQIVND (reference sequence). This CDR3 reads CASSIPGGRLLGEQYF. The CDR3 DNA follows: TGTGCCAGTAGTATTCCGGGGGGACGGCTGTTAGGCGAGCAGTACTTC.

The genes are TRBV5-1 and TRBJ2-1; the match to TRBD1 covers 9 bases. Per the germline V gene, CDR1 is SGHRS and CDR2 is YFSETQ. This CDR3 comprises 17 residues. Unmatched junction bases numbered 8, after V lost 0 bases and J lost 4 bases. The chain's CDR3 is CASSLGRGQGRYNEQFF. In DNA, the CDR3 is TGCGCCAGCAGCTTGGGGAGGGGACAGGGCAGGTACAATGAGCAGTTCTTC.

The CDR3 here is CASSRTGETGELFF. The CDR3 bases are TGTGCCAGCAGCCGAACAGGGGAAACCGGGGAGCTGTTTTTT. V is TRBV3-1 (or the pseudogene TRBV3-2) and J is TRBJ2-2; 7 nucleotides align to TRBD1. V shed 4 bases and J 5 bases; nucleotides not matched to a gene: 4. The CDR3 sequence is 14 residues long. In germline, CDR1 is LGHDT, CDR2 YNNKEL (reference sequence).

The chain recombines TRBV21-1 with TRBJ1-2. TRBV21-1 is recorded as a pseudogene. This CDR3 has 12 amino acids. The CDR3 protein is CASLSKGGGYTF. The CDR3 DNA reads TGTGCCAGCTTATCTAAGGGAGGCGGCTACACCTTC.

CDR3 in DNA: TGTGCCAGCAGCGCGAGCCCCTCACAGAACTTCGGCTCCTACGAGCAGTACGTC. Amino acids: CASSASPSQNFGSYEQYV. The chain uses TRBV9 and TRBJ2-7; D is undetermined. Germline assignment: CDR1 SGDLS and CDR2 YYNGEE. The CDR3 totals 18 residues. Trimming pared 3 bases from V and 0 bases from J, leaving 22 bases between.

This chain joins TRBV9 and TRBJ2-5; TRBD2 is a possible D gene (7 bases). The CDR3 contains 13 residues. Germline lookup yields CDR1 SGDLS and CDR2 YYNGEE. V shed 4 bases and J shed 5 bases, with 12 bases lying between them. CDR3 nucleotide sequence: TGTGCCAGCAGCAGGGGGGACTACGAGACCCAGTACTTC. This sequence encodes CASSRGDYETQYF. Full variable domain (outside the CDR3, taken from reference TRBV9 and TRBJ2-5): DSGVTQTPKHLITATGQRVTLRCSPRSGDLSVYWYQQSLDQGLQFLIQYYNGEERAKGNILERFSAQQFPDLHSELNLSSLELGDSALYFCASSRGDYETQYFGPGTRLLVL.

The rearrangement links TRBV30 to TRBJ1-1; 7 nucleotides match TRBD1. The CDR3 runs 12 residues. V lost 1 base to trimming and J lost 6 bases; unmatched junction nucleotides: 2. Germline assignment: CDR1 GTSNPN and CDR2 SVGIG (reference sequence). The CDR3 DNA reads as TGTGCCTGGAGTGCCCAGGGGGCTGAAGCTTTCTTT. Amino acid sequence: CAWSAQGAEAFF.

About this clone: Other nucleotide sequences in the sample specify the same CDR3. This chain uses TRBV29-1 with TRBJ1-1; 9 nucleotides agree with TRBD1. The V gene's germline CDR1 is SQVTM and CDR2 ANQGSEA. The CDR3 extends over 11 amino acids. The ends lost 7 bases at V and 7 bases at J; junction bases unmatched: 4. CDR3 DNA: TGCAGCGGAGACAGGGGGGATGAAGCTTTCTTT. As protein: CSGDRGDEAFF.

The V call is TRBV2, the J call TRBJ2-3; TRBD2 agrees at 14 bases. CDR3 length: 16 residues. V lost 4 bases, J lost 4 bases, and 4 bases stayed unmatched. CDR1 and CDR2 from the germline V gene are SNHLY and FYNNEI. CDR3 in amino acids: CASSGGLAGASDTQYF. Here the CDR3 DNA reads TGTGCCAGCAGTGGGGGACTAGCGGGAGCATCAGATACGCAGTATTTT.

The gene calls are TRBV28 and TRBJ1-5; 8 positions match TRBD1. The junction had 8 bases not matched to a gene; V was cut back by 4 bases and J by 6 bases. Per the germline V gene, CDR1 is MDHEN and CDR2 is SYDVKM. CDR3 size: 15 residues. The CDR3, as DNA: TGTGCCAGCAGTTCCGCACTGGACAGGGCTCAGCCCCAGCATTTT. It encodes CASSSALDRAQPQHF.

This chain uses TRBV19 with TRBJ2-5; D is possibly TRBD1 (5 bases). Germline loops: CDR1 LNHDA, CDR2 SQIVND (reference sequence). The CDR3 loop spans 15 amino acids. V was cut by 0 bases and J by 5 bases, with 13 bases left in between. CDR3 loop: CASSIERGSWETQYF. For the CDR3, the DNA is TGTGCCAGTAGTATAGAAAGGGGATCCTGGGAGACCCAGTACTTC.

This clone came up a few times. The CDR3 reads CASSLGAGSMNSPLHF. CDR3 in DNA: TGCGCCAGCAGCTTGGGAGCAGGGTCTATGAATTCACCCCTCCACTTT. This chain connects TRBV5-1 to TRBJ1-6; a possible D gene is TRBD1 (5 bases). Germline V CDR1 and CDR2: SGHRS, YFSETQ. The CDR3 has 16 amino acids. Between the trimmed V and J ends, which lost 0 bases and 7 bases, there was a span of 14 bases. The whole variable domain, filled in from reference TRBV5-1 and TRBJ1-6, reads KAGVTQTPRYLIKTRGQQVTLSCSPISGHRSVSWYQQTPGQGLQFLFEYFSETQRNKGNFPGRFSGRQFSNSRSEMNVSTLELGDSALYLCASSLGAGSMNSPLHFGNGTRLTVT.

V and J are TRBV4-2 and TRBJ2-7; maybe TRBD2 (6 bases). Trimming stripped 1 base from V and 6 bases from J, with 10 bases between. The CDR3 length is 13 residues. Germline-derived CDR1 and CDR2 are LGHNA and YNFKEQ. The CDR3 region is CASSQVRRGEQYV. CDR3 in DNA: TGTGCCAGCAGCCAAGTGAGGAGGGGCGAGCAGTACGTC.

This chain uses TRBV6-5 with TRBJ2-4, with TRBD1 identical over 7 bases. This CDR3 region has 13 residues. V gave up 6 bases and J gave up 6 bases; unmatched junction bases: 5. Germline V gene sequence: CDR1 MNHEY, CDR2 SVGAGI. The CDR3 nucleotides read TGTGCCAGCAGACCCAACAGGGGAAACATTCAGTACTTC. Its translation: CASRPNRGNIQYF.

This chain links TRBV5-1 with TRBJ2-7, with D perhaps matching TRBD2 (5 bases). Trimming stripped 4 bases from V and 6 bases from J, with 14 bases between. CDR3 length: 13 residues. Germline assignment: CDR1 SGHRS and CDR2 YFSETQ. The CDR3 spells CASSEMPRGEQYV. For the CDR3, the DNA is TGCGCCAGCAGCGAAATGCCCCGGGGCGAGCAGTACGTC.

The chain couples TRBV30 to TRBJ2-1, with 11 bases identical to TRBD2. Germline V gene sequence: CDR1 GTSNPN, CDR2 SVGIG (reference sequence). The CDR3 has 14 residues. Germline trimming cut 2 bases from V and 7 bases from J; bases unmatched to any gene: 4. The CDR3 region is CAWSYPSGGNEQFF. CDR3 DNA sequence: TGTGCCTGGAGTTACCCTAGCGGGGGGAATGAGCAGTTCTTC.

The chain is built from TRBV30 and TRBJ2-3; D is undetermined. Between the trimmed V and J ends, which lost 8 bases and 2 bases, there was a span of 17 bases. CDR1 is GTSNPN, CDR2 SVGIG, per germline (reference sequence). The CDR3 extends over 14 amino acids. CDR3 residues: CASSLEALTDTQYF. CDR3 DNA: TGTGCCAGCTCCCTAGAGGCCCTCACAGATACGCAGTATTTT.

This sequence joins TRBV25-1 and TRBJ2-5; D might be TRBD2 (5 bases). The V end was cut by 3 bases, the J end by 4 bases, with 18 bases between. The CDR3 consists of 16 residues. Germline V gives CDR1 MGHDK, CDR2 SYGVNS. DNA of the CDR3: TGTGCCAGCAGTGAGGTCCGGTTCTGGGGAGTAGAGACCCAGTACTTC. It is translated as CASSEVRFWGVETQYF.